This T cell receptor (beta chain) was identified in a study of blood T cell repertoires in COVID-19 (dated by TCRdb to the early 2020s). About the study as a whole: Samples covering the acute and convalescent phases of COVID-19 were provided by collaborators in the United States, Italy and Spain. Samples came from the ongoing ImmuneRACE study (first 160 participants) plus 1,254 subjects from 6 global collaborators. The prospective study material was composed of cDNA or gDNA derived from T cells, B-cell-depleted T cells, or PBMCs. The dataset comprised deeply sampled blood TCRbeta repertoires from subjects exposed to, actively infected with, or recovered from COVID-19. HLA class I and class II types, where available, came from metadata supplied by the sample provider rather than from assay-based typing. A freely available public database, intended as a resource for researchers studying the immune response to SARS-CoV-2, is where the repertoires were released. Nearly every sample came with metadata listing a de-identified subject ID, COVID-19 status, age in years and sex.

General study outcomes and caveats: The quantity of clinical and demographic metadata differed by source and by participant and was supplied without curation.

Note on this clone: Its antigen has not been determined. Qualities for individual bases were not recorded, and no much larger clone is one base off.

Each collaborating institution followed its own protocols to collect whole blood in K2EDTA tubes. For TCRbeta analysis, collaborators shipped samples as frozen whole blood, isolated PBMCs, or DNA extracted from either of those sample types. The CDR3 covers 13 residues, taking in both the cysteine and the phenylalanine. Only CDR3 DNA is held: 39 bases, read in frame from base 1. The germline V gene specifies SGHTA as CDR1 and FQGNSA as CDR2. V is clipped by 6 bases and J by 6 bases, and the sequence between their germline boundaries is 9 bases long. The immunoSEQ Assay, a bias-controlled multiplex PCR, was used to amplify TCRbeta CDR3 regions from genomic DNA. The paper's processing steps were these. Nucleated cell counts per sample were estimated from amplification of reference gene primers within the assay. To quantify the absolute abundance of each unique TCRbeta CDR3 rearrangement, sequence reads were collapsed and filtered. For each sample, productive Simpson clonality was calculated by taking the square root of Simpson's diversity index across productive rearrangements. The immuneACCESS repertoire file appears here via TCRdb, limited to in-frame rearrangements. These files lack a portion of the clones; in checked studies, under half of the deficit traces to unresolved V genes, and the cause of the others is not known. V and J calls plus clone size are reproduced from that table; the DNA served to infer D and trimming. The sample contains 130,000 to 150,000 clones, 87% of them found a single time. 8.5% to 9% of the sample is in the top ten clones.

The sample was peripheral blood. The sequence was obtained from a woman between 50 and 59 years old with active or convalescent COVID-19. The sequence links TRBV7-2 to TRBJ1-6, with a weak D call of TRBD1 (5 bases match). This receptor carries the CDR3 CASRRDGNSPLHF. The DNA sequence reads TGTGCCAGCAGGCGGGACGGTAATTCACCCCTCCACTTT.